This T cell receptor (beta chain) was found in a study of neoadjuvant anti-PD-1 for oral cavity cancer. Study-wide context: Patients without progression received a fourth nivolumab dose around day 43, then surgical resection on days 50-56.

The CDR3 runs to 14 residues. Germline assignment: CDR1 SGHTS and CDR2 YDEGEE. V was shortened by 2 bases and J by 7 bases, with 13 bases between the two germline ends. The time point: after neoadjuvant nivolumab, at surgical resection. PBMCs were not maintained or expanded in culture before analysis. The table lists this clone with a few counts. Six replicates per PBMC sample, mostly from about 460 ng of genomic DNA. Assay: immunoSEQ multiplex PCR; the TCRdb copy retains only in-frame clones and omits some. The table includes about 8,000 clones, around 70% detected once. The sequence came from a person aged 35 to 85 with oral cavity squamous cell carcinoma. This chain connects TRBV5-8 to TRBJ2-1, with D hard to call. This sample comprised PBMCs, obtained after nivolumab (anti-PD-1) treatment. DNA for the CDR3: TGTGCCAGCAGCTTTGGGCTCCGTGCGAATGAGCAGTTCTTC. Translating gives CASSFGLRANEQFF.